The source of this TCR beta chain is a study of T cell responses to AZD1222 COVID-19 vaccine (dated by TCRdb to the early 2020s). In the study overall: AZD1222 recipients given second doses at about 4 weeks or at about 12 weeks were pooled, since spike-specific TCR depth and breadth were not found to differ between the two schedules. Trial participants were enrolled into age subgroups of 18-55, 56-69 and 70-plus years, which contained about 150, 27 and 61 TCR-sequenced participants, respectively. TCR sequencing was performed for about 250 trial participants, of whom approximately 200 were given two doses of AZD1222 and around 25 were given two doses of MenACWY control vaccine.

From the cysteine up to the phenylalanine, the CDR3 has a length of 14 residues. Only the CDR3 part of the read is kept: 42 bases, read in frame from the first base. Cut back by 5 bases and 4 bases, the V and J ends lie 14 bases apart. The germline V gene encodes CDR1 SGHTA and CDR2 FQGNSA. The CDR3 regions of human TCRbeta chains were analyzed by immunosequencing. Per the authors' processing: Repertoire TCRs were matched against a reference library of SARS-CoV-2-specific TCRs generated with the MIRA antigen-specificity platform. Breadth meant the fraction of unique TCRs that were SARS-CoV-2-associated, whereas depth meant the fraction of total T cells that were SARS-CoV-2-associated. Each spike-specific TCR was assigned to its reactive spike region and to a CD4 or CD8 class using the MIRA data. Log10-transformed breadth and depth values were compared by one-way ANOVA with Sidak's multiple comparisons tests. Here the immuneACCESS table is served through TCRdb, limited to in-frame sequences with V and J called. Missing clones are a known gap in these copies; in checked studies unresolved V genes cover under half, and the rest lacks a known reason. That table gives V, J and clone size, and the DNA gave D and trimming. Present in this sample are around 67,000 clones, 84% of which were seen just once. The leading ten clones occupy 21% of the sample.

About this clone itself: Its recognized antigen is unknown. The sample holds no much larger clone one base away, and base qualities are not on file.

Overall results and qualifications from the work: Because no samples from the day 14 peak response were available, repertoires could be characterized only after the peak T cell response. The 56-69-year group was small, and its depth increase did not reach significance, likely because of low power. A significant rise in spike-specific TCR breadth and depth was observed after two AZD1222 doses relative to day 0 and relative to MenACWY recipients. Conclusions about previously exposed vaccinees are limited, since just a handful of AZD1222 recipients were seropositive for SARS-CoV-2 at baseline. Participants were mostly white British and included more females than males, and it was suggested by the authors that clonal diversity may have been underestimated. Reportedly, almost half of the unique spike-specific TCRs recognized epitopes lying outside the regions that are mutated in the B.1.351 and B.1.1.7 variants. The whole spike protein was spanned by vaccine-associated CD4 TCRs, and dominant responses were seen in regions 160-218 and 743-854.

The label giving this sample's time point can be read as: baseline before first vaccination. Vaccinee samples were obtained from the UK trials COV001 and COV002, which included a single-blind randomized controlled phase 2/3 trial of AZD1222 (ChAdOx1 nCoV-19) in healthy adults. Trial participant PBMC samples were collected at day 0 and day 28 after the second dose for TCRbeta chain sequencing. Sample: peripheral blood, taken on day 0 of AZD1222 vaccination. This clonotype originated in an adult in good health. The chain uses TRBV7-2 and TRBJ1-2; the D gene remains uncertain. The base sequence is TGTGCCAGCAGCCCGAGCCGGGGAGGCTATGGCTACACCTTC. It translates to CASSPSRGGYGYTF. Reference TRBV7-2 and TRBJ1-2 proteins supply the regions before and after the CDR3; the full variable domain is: GAGVSQSPSNKVTEKGKDVELRCDPISGHTALYWYRQSLGQGLEFLIYFQGNSAPDKSGLPSDRFSAERTGGSVSTLTIQRTQQEDSAVYLCASSPSRGGYGYTFGSGTRLTVV.